This T cell receptor beta chain was identified in a study of brain T cells in children with intractable seizures. General study results and limits: Pre- and post-surgery blood differed in depth, so pre-surgery absences may be undersampling.

Data came from immunoSEQ multiplex PCR; TCRdb stores just in-frame clones and leaves some out. The table lists about 76,000 clones, under 95% of them singletons, with 1.5% to 1.7% in the top ten. Patients received at least one anti-epileptic drug before surgery. The CDR3 length is 16 residues. The V end was cut by 1 base, the J end by 3 bases, with 13 bases between. Germline lookup yields CDR1 SGHTA and CDR2 FQGTGA. With regard to this clone: Its cognate antigen is unknown.

Sample: peripheral blood, taken at surgery. The sequence was obtained from a boy under two years old with tuberous sclerosis and intractable seizures. The chain uses TRBV7-3 and TRBJ1-3; D possibly corresponds to TRBD1 (6 bases). DNA for the CDR3: TGTGCCAGCAGCTTAAAAGGGGGGGCTCTTGGAAACACCATATATTTT. This codes for CASSLKGGALGNTIYF.